What follows are 8 T cell receptor beta chains derived from one specimen sequenced in a study of OX40 agonist ivuxolimab in advanced cancers. Library construction relied on the immunoSEQ multiplex PCR assay. TCRdb provides this immuneACCESS table in a form limited to in-frame rearrangements. Some clones are lacking; in checked studies, under half of them reflect an unresolved V gene, and why the rest are absent is not known. For this sample there are 78,000 or so clones; roughly 92% appear just once. The top ten hold approximately 3% of the sample. The sample consisted of CD4+ or CD8+ T cells sorted from blood, taken in a trial of the OX40 agonist ivuxolimab. The source is an adult with an advanced solid tumor such as melanoma, head and neck, liver or kidney cancer.

The genes are TRBV5-4 and TRBJ2-7; D ambiguous. This CDR3 contains 13 residues. CDR1 is SGHNT, CDR2 YYREEE, per germline (reference sequence). Trimming left V 0 bases short and J 3 bases short, with 7 bases between. The CDR3 is CASSLGQVYEQYF. The DNA of the CDR3 is TGTGCCAGCAGCTTGGGGCAGGTCTACGAGCAGTACTTC. The full variable domain, with the rest looked up from reference TRBV5-4 and TRBJ2-7, is ETGVTQSPTHLIKTRGQQVTLRCSSQSGHNTVSWYQQALGQGPQFIFQYYREEENGRGNFPPRFSGLQFPNYSSELNVNALELDDSALYLCASSLGQVYEQYFGPGTRLTVT.

The chain is built from TRBV25-1 and TRBJ2-1; 9 positions match TRBD1. Germline V gene lookup returns CDR1 MGHDK and CDR2 SYGVNS. V shed 4 bases, J shed 10 bases, and the junction held 8 bases outside the gene matches. The CDR3 extends over 14 amino acids. CDR3 protein: CASSVGQGLREQFF. The CDR3 region has the DNA TGTGCCAGCAGTGTGGGACAGGGTTTACGGGAGCAGTTCTTC.

CDR3 sequence: CASSESRTSGGAGETQYF. The CDR3 DNA is TGTGCCAGCAGTGAATCGAGGACTAGCGGGGGGGCTGGAGAGACCCAGTACTTC. This chain links TRBV25-1 with TRBJ2-5, with 15 bases identical to TRBD2. V trimming: 1 base; J trimming: 4 bases; junction bases outside the gene matches: 7. Germline V lookup: CDR1 MGHDK, CDR2 SYGVNS. This CDR3 is built from 18 residues.

This chain connects TRBV6-1 to TRBJ1-2; perhaps TRBD1 as D (5 bases). The V end was cut by 6 bases, the J end by 4 bases, with 15 bases between. The germline gives CDR1 MNHNS, CDR2 SASEGT. The CDR3 runs 14 residues. As DNA, the CDR3 is TGTGCCAGCAGCCGGGACTTCCCGGGCTATGGCTACACCTTC. Amino acids: CASSRDFPGYGYTF.

This clone has just one count. The same CDR3 is also encoded by other DNA sequences in this sample. The chain joins TRBV5-1 to TRBJ1-2, with D unclear. Germline-derived CDR1 and CDR2 are SGHRS and YFSETQ. Trimming took 0 bases from V and 8 from J, leaving 8 bases between them. This CDR3 comprises 12 residues. The CDR3 loop is CASSLGTDGYTF. Written as DNA, the CDR3 is TGCGCCAGCAGCTTGGGGACTGACGGCTACACCTTC.

The rearrangement links TRBV4-1 to TRBJ1-3; no clear D gene. This CDR3 spans 16 amino acids. Trimming left V 2 bases short and J 4 bases short, with 15 bases between. The germline V gene encodes CDR1 MGHRA and CDR2 YSYEKL. In nucleotides, the CDR3 is TGCGCCAGCAGCCAACCCAATGCGGGGAAAGGAAACACCATATATTTT. It translates to CASSQPNAGKGNTIYF.

This sequence joins TRBV7-2 and TRBJ2-1; 10 bases align to TRBD2. The CDR3 totals 15 residues. Germline-derived CDR1 and CDR2 are SGHTA and FQGNSA. After removal of 5 bases from V and 10 bases from J, the junction contained 11 bases not matched to a gene. Here the CDR3 DNA reads TGTGCCAGCAGCCTAGGAGGGACTAGCGATCACGAGCAGTTCTTC. Encoded protein: CASSLGGTSDHEQFF.

In its sample, this clone was seen once. The CDR3 nucleotides are TGTGCCAGCAGCTCCCGGATTAACTATGGCTACACCTTC. Amino acids: CASSSRINYGYTF. The chain combines TRBV7-2 with TRBJ1-2, with no clear D. Trimming shortened V by 4 bases and J by 1 base, and 7 bases separated the two germline ends. The germline CDR1 and CDR2 sequences are SGHTA and FQGNSA. This CDR3 is 13 amino acids long.